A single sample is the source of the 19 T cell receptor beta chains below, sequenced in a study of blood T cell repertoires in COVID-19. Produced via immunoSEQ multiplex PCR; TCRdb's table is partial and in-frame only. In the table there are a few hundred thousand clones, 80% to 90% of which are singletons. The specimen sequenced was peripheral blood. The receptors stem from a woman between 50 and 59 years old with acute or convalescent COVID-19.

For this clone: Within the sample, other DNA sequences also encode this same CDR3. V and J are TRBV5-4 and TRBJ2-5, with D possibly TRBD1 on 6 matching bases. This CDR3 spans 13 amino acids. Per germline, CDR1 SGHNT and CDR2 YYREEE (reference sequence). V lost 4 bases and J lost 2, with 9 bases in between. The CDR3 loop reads CASSSQGQETQYF. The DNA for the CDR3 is TGTGCCAGCAGCAGTCAGGGGCAAGAGACCCAGTACTTC. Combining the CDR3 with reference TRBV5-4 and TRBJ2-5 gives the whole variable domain ETGVTQSPTHLIKTRGQQVTLRCSSQSGHNTVSWYQQALGQGPQFIFQYYREEENGRGNFPPRFSGLQFPNYSSELNVNALELDDSALYLCASSSQGQETQYFGPGTRLLVL.

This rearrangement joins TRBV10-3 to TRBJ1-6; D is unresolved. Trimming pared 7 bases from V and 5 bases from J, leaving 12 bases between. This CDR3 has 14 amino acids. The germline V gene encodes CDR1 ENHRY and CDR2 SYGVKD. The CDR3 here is CAIMRPENNSPLHF. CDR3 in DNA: TGTGCCATCATGCGCCCCGAGAATAATTCACCCCTCCACTTT.

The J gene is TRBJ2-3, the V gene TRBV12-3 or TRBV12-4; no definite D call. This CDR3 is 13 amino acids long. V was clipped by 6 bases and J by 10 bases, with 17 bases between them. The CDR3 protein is CASSPPAGQAQYF. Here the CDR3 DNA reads TGTGCCAGCAGCCCCCCGGCCGGTCAGGCGCAGTATTTT.

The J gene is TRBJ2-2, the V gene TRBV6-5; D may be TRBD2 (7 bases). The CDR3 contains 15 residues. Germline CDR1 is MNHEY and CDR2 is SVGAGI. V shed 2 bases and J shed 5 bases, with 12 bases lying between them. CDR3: CASSYGGAGTGELFF. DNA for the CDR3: TGTGCCAGCAGTTACGGGGGGGCTGGGACCGGGGAGCTGTTTTTT.

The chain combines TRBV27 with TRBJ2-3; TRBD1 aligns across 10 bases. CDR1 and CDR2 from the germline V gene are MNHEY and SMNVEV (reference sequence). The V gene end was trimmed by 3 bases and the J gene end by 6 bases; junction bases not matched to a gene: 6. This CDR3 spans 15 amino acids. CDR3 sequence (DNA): TGTGCCAGCAGTTTCGGGACAGGGGTTGCCGATACGCAGTATTTT. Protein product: CASSFGTGVADTQYF.

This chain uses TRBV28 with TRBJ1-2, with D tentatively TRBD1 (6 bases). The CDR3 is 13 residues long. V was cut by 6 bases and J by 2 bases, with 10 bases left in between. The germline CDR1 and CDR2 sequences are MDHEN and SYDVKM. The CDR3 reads CASSTGTNYGYTF. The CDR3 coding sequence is TGTGCCAGCAGCACCGGGACAAACTATGGCTACACCTTC.

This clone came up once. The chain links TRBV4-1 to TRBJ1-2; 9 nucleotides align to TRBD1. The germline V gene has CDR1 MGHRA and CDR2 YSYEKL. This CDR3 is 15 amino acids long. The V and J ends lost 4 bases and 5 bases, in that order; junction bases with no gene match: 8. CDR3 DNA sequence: TGCGCCAGCAGCCCGACACAGGGGGCGCGATATGGCTACACCTTC. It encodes CASSPTQGARYGYTF.

For the CDR3, the DNA is TGTGCCAGCAGTTTCGGGACATCGGCCGAGACCCAGTACTTC. It yields the protein CASSFGTSAETQYF. J is TRBJ2-5 and V is TRBV27, with a possible D match to TRBD1 (6 bases). Germline lookup yields CDR1 MNHEY and CDR2 SMNVEV (reference sequence). The CDR3 has 14 amino acids. V shed 3 bases and J shed 5 bases, with 13 bases lying between them.

The CDR3 DNA follows: TGTGCCAGCAGTTTGTGGGGCAATCAAGAGACCCAGTACTTC. Amino acids: CASSLWGNQETQYF. This rearrangement joins TRBV27 to TRBJ2-5; D perhaps matches TRBD1 (5 bases). Germline values: CDR1 MNHEY, CDR2 SMNVEV (reference sequence). This CDR3 comprises 14 residues. V lost 3 bases, J lost 2 bases, and 10 bases lay in between.

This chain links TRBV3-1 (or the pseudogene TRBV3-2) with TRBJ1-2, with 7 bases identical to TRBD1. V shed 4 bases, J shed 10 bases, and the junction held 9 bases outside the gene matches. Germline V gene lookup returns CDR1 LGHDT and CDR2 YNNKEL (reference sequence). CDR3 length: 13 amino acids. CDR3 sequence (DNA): TGTGCCAGCAGCCCAACAGGGGACGCGGACTACACCTTC. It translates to CASSPTGDADYTF.

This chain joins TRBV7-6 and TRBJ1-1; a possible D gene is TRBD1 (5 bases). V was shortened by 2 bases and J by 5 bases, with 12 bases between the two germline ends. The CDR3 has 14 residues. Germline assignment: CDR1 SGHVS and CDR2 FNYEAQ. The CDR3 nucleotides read TGTGCCAGCAGCTTAAGAGGCGCAGGGACTGAAGCTTTCTTT. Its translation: CASSLRGAGTEAFF.

This CDR3 reads CASSQGAIMVQANEKLFF. CDR3 in DNA: TGCGCCAGCAGCCAAGGGGCCATAATGGTTCAGGCTAATGAAAAACTGTTTTTT. The J gene is TRBJ1-4, the V gene TRBV4-1; D ambiguous. The germline V and J ends were trimmed by 1 base and 3 bases, with 18 bases remaining between them. Looked up from germline, CDR1 is MGHRA and CDR2 is YSYEKL. This CDR3 region has 18 residues.

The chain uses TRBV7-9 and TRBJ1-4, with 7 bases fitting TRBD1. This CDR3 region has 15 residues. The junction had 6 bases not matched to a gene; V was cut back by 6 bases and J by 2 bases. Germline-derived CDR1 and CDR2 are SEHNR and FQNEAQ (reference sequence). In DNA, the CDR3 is TGTGCCAGCAGTCGGCGGACAGGTACTAATGAAAAACTGTTTTTT. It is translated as CASSRRTGTNEKLFF.

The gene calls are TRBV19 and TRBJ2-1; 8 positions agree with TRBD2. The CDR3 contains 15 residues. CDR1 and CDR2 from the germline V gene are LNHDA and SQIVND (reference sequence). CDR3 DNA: TGTGCGACCCGTAGCGGGACAAGCTCCTACAATGAGCAGTTCTTC. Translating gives CATRSGTSSYNEQFF.

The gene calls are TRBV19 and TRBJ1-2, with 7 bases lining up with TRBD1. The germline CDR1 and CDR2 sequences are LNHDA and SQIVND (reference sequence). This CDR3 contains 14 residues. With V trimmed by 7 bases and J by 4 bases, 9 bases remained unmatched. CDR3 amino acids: CASTPDRKGYGYTF. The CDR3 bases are TGTGCCAGTACCCCGGACAGGAAAGGCTATGGCTACACCTTC.

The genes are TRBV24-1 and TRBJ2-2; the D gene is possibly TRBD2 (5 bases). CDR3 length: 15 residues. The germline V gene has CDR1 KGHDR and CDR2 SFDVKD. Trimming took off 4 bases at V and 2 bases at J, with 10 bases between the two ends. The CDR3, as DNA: TGTGCCACCAGTGAGTTGGACTCAAACACCGGGGAGCTGTTTTTT. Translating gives CATSELDSNTGELFF.

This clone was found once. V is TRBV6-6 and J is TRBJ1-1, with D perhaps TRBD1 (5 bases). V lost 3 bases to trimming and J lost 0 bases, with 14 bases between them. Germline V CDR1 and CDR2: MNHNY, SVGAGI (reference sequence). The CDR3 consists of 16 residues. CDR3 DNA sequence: TGTGCCAGCAGTTATTACGACAGTGGAATGAACACTGAAGCTTTCTTT. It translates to CASSYYDSGMNTEAFF.

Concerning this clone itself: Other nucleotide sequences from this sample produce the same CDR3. DNA for the CDR3: TGTGCCTGGAGTGTAGCCCGGGATACGCAGTATTTT. This encodes CAWSVARDTQYF. The V gene is TRBV30, the J gene TRBJ2-3; no reliable D call. V lost 0 bases and J lost 6, with 7 bases in between. Germline V lookup: CDR1 GTSNPN, CDR2 SVGIG (reference sequence). The CDR3 consists of 12 residues.

As DNA, the CDR3 is TGTGCCAGCAGCTTGGCCCAGGAACACTGGGCTTTCTTT. This encodes CASSLAQEHWAFF. V usage is TRBV5-5 and J usage is TRBJ1-1; D is ambiguous. The CDR3 is made up of 13 amino acids. Trimming took 0 bases from V and 11 from J, leaving 14 bases between them. Germline-derived CDR1 and CDR2 are SGHKS and YYEKEE (reference sequence).